This T cell receptor beta chain is from a study of T cell changes during pregnancy in multiple sclerosis. With 0 bases removed from V and 11 bases from J, the gap between germline ends came to 19 bases. The germline CDR1 and CDR2 sequences are LGHNA and YSLEER. CDR3 length equals 15 residues. This table comes from immunoSEQ multiplex PCR, and its TCRdb copy is limited to in-frame clones, with some not included. The sample records over 25,000 clones, around 90% being singletons. The TCR originated in a female donor with multiple sclerosis, enrolled in a pregnancy study. The J gene is TRBJ2-5, the V gene TRBV4-3, with D possibly TRBD2 on 6 matching bases. Sequenced material: CD8+ T cells from peripheral blood mononuclear cells, taken before pregnancy. CDR3 in amino acids: CASSQDIPGAGEQYF. The DNA of the CDR3 is TGCGCCAGCAGCCAAGATATCCCGGGAGCTGGTGAGCAGTACTTC.